The TCR beta chain under discussion was sequenced for a study of beta chain features in type 1 diabetes. Study outcomes and limitations: A moderate, significant TCRB CDR3 shortening appeared in type 1 diabetes across four CD4+ subsets.

Note on this clone: The antigen is unknown.

What was sequenced were expressed TCRB transcripts, since all of the isolated RNA had been reverse transcribed. Assay: immunoSEQ multiplex PCR; the TCRdb copy retains only in-frame clones and omits some. The sample lists hundreds of thousands of clones, over 13% occurring once. This CDR3 is 16 amino acids long. V shed 3 bases and J shed 0 bases, with 17 bases lying between them. Germline V gene lookup returns CDR1 SQVTM and CDR2 ANQGSEA. Sorting of CD4+ naive, central memory, regulatory and stem cell-like memory cells was performed via CD45RO/CCR7/CD25/CD127/CD95/CD27. Sequenced input: naive CD4+ T cells from blood. The TCR comes from a man aged 18 to 29 with type 1 diabetes. The chain carries TRBV29-1 and TRBJ1-1; weak D call: TRBD1 (5 bases). CDR3 DNA: TGCAGCGTTGAGGGGCGCAGTGGGGCCCTGAACACTGAAGCTTTCTTT. Amino acid sequence: CSVEGRSGALNTEAFF.